This T cell receptor (beta chain) was recovered during a study of blood T cell repertoires in COVID-19. Across the study: Spain, Italy and the United States supplied samples that represented acute and convalescent COVID-19.

In its sample, this clone was seen many times. The germline V and J ends were trimmed by 0 bases and 7 bases, with 9 bases remaining between them. The CDR3 length is 13 residues. From germline, CDR1 is SGHTA and CDR2 FQGNSA. Some clones are missing from TCRdb's copy, which holds only in-frame ones; the method was immunoSEQ multiplex PCR. The sample records about 170,000 clones, about 86% being singletons. Sample: PBMCs or T cells enriched from blood (not recorded which). The origin of this receptor is a woman aged 45 to 65 in a cohort exposed to, infected with or recovered from COVID-19 (not recorded which). The genes are TRBV7-2 and TRBJ1-2; D unclear. The DNA for the CDR3 is TGTGCCAGCAGCTTAGCCGGTTCGGGTGGCTACACCTTC. It translates to CASSLAGSGGYTF.